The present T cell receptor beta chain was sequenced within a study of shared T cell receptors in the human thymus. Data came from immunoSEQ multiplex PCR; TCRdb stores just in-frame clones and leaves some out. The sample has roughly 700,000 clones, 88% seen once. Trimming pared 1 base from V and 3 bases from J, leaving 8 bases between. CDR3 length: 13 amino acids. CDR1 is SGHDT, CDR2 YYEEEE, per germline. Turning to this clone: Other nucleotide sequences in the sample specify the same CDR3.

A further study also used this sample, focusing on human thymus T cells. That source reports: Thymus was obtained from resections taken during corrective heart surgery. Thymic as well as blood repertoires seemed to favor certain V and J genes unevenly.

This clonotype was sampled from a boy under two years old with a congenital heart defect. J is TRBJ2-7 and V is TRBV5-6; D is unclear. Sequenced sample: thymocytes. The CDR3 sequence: CASSLLQSYEQYF. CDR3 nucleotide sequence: TGTGCCAGCAGCTTGTTACAAAGCTACGAGCAGTACTTC.